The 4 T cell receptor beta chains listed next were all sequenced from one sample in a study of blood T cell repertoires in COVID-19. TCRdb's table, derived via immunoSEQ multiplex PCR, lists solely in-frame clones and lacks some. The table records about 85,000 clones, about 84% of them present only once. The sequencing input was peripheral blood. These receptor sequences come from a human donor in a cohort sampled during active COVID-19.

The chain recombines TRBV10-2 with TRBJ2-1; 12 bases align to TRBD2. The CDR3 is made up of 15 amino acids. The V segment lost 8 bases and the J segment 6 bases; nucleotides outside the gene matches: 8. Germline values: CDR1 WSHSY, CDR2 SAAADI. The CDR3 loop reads CASERLAGGLNEQFF. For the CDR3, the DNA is TGCGCCAGCGAGCGCCTAGCGGGGGGGCTCAATGAGCAGTTCTTC.

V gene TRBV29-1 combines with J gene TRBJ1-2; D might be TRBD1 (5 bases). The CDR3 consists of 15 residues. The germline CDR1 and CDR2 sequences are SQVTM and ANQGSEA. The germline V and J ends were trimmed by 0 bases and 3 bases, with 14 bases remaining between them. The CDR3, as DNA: TGCAGCGTTGAAGATCGTGGGACTACCCACTATGGCTACACCTTC. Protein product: CSVEDRGTTHYGYTF.

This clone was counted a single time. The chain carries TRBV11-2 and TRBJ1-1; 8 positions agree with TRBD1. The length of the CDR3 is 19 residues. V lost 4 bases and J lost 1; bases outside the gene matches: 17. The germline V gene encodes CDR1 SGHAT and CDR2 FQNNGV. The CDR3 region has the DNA TGTGCCAGCAGCTCACCAAAGACAGGGGATCTCAGGGAGAACACTGAAGCTTTCTTT. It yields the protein CASSSPKTGDLRENTEAFF.

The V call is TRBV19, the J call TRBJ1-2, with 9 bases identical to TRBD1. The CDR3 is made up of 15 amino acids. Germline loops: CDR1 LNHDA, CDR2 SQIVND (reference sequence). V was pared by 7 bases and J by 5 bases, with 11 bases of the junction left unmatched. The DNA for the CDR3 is TGTGCCAGTAACGCGGACAGGGGAAGAGGATATGGCTACACCTTC. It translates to CASNADRGRGYGYTF.